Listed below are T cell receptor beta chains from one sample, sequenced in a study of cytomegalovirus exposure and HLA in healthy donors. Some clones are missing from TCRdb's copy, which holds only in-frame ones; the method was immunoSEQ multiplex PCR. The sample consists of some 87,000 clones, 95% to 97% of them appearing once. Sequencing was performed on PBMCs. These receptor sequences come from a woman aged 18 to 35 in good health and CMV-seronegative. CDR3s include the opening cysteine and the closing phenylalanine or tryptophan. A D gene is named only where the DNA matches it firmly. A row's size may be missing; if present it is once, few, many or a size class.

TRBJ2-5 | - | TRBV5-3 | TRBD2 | TGTGCCAGAAGCAGACTAGCGGGAGAAGGAGGGAAGAGGGGAACCCAGTACTTC | CARSRLAGEGGKRGTQYF
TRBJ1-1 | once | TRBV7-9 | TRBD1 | TGTGCCAGCAGCTCCGGGACAGGGGGCCCGCAGAACACTGAAGCTTTCTTT | CASSSGTGGPQNTEAFF
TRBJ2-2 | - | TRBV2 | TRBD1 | TGTGCCAGCAGTGGGGTAACACAGGGGGGCACCGGGGAGCTGTTTTTT | CASSGVTQGGTGELFF
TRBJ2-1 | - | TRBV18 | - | TGTGCCAGCCAACCACTATCGACAAGGTACAATGAGCAGTTCTTC | CASQPLSTRYNEQFF
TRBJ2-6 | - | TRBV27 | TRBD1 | TGTGCCAGCCGAAGGGACAGTCCTACCTCTGGGGCCAACGTCCTGACTTTC | CASRRDSPTSGANVLTF
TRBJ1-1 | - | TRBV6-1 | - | TGTGCCAGCAGTGAAGCCCAGCAGGCGATGAACACTGAAGCTTTCTTT | CASSEAQQAMNTEAFF
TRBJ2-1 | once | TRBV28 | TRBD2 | TGTGCCAGCAGTTTACTAGCGGCCGACAATGAGCAGTTCTTC | CASSLLAADNEQFF
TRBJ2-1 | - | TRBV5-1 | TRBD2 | TGCGCCAGCACCCCGACTAGCGGGAGCTACAATGAGCAGTTCTTC | CASTPTSGSYNEQFF
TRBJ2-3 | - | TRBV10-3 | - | TGTGCCATCGGGGAGCCTACAGATACGCAGTATTTT | CAIGEPTDTQYF
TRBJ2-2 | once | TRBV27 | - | TGTGCCAGCAGTTTCGGCGCGGGGTCGAACACCGGGGAGCTGTTTTTT | CASSFGAGSNTGELFF
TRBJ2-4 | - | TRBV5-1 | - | TGCGCCAGCAGCTTTTCAGGAGCCAAAAACATTCAGTACTTC | CASSFSGAKNIQYF
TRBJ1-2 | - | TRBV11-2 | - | TGTGCCAGCAGCTTAAAATCTCAGACTGTCTATGGCTACACCTTC | CASSLKSQTVYGYTF
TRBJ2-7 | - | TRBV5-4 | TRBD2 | TGTGCCAGCAGCAAAAATAGCGGGAGTAGATACGAGCAGTACTTC | CASSKNSGSRYEQYF
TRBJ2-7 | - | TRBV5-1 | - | TGCGCCAGCAGCTTGGCCGGTAGTCAGGGGTTCTTCGAGCAGTACTTC | CASSLAGSQGFFEQYF
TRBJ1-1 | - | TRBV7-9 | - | TGTGCCGGGGCGCGTCGTGAGAACACTGAAGCTTTCTTT | CAGARRENTEAFF
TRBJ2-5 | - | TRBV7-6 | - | TGTGCCAGCAGCTTATTGTCAGGGTCAGTGAGGGAGACCCAGTACTTC | CASSLLSGSVRETQYF
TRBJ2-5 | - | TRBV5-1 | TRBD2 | TGCGCCAGCCAGACTAGCGGGAGTCAAGAGACCCAGTACTTC | CASQTSGSQETQYF
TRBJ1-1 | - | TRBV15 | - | TGTGCCACCAGCAGAGAGTTTGGGGGGGGCGAGGCTTTCTTT | CATSREFGGGEAFF
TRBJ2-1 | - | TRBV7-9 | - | TGTGCCAGCGGGGGGGCGAACTACAATGAGCAGTTCTTC | CASGGANYNEQFF
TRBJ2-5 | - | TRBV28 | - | TGTGCCAGCAGTCTAAACCCCTGGAGGGAGACCCAGTACTTC | CASSLNPWRETQYF
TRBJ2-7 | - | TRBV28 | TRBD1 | TGTGCCAGTTTCGAGGGACAGGCCTACGAGCAGTACTTC | CASFEGQAYEQYF
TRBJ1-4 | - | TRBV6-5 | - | TGTGCCAGCAGTTCCGGTGAAAAACTGTTTTTT | CASSSGEKLFF
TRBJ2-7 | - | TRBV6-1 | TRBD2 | TGTGCCAGCAGTGAACTGGGGGAGGGTAGCCACGAGCAGTACTTC | CASSELGEGSHEQYF
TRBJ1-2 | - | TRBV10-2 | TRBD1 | TGCGCCAGCATCCGGGACAGACATCATGGCTACACCTTC | CASIRDRHHGYTF
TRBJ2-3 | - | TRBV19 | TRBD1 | TGTGCCAGTAGTAATATCCGGGACAGGGACCCAGATACGCAGTATTTT | CASSNIRDRDPDTQYF
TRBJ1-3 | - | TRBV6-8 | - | TGTGCCAGCAGTTACCACACCTCACGACGGAAAAAAACCGAGCGACGGATTAAAGGAAACACCATATATTTT | CASSYHTSRRKKTERRIKGNTIYF
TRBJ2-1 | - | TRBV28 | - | TGTGCCAGCAGTTTAGCCGAGCTTACTGAGCAGTTCTTC | CASSLAELTEQFF
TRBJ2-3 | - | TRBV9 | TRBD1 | TGTGCCAGCAGCGTAGAGGGACAGGGGCCCCCAGCAGCCTCCTTATACACAGATACGCAGTATTTT | CASSVEGQGPPAASLYTDTQYF
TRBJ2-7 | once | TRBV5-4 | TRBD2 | TGTGCCAGCAGCTTGGGGACTAGTCTCTACGAGCAGTACTTC | CASSLGTSLYEQYF
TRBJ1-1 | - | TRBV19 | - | TGTGCCAGTAGTAGGCCCTCGGGACTGATGACCACTGAAGCTTTCTTT | CASSRPSGLMTTEAFF
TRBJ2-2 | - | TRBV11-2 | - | TGTGCCAGCAGCTTATGGGAGATCGCCGGGGAGCTGTTTTTT | CASSLWEIAGELFF
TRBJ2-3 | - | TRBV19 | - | TGTGCCAGTAGTATGGGTTGGAGGGCGAGGGATACGCAGTATTTT | CASSMGWRARDTQYF